This TCR beta chain was captured in a study of radiation and T cells in renal cell carcinoma. Libraries were prepared by immunoSEQ multiplex PCR; TCRdb keeps only in-frame clonotypes and omits some of them. The data contain some 120,000 clones, 70% to 90% of them singletons. Trimming took 3 bases from V and 6 from J, leaving 19 bases between them. Germline V gives CDR1 SGHTS, CDR2 YDEGEE. The CDR3 spans 15 residues. Noted time point: blood 2 weeks post-SBRT. Regarding treatment: 15 Gy SBRT to primary tumor, nephrectomy 4 weeks later. This clonotype was obtained from a woman in her sixties or seventies with renal cell carcinoma. This sample comprised blood, obtained from a patient whose treatment included radiotherapy and nephrectomy. The chain is built from TRBV5-8 and TRBJ2-7, with D maybe TRBD1 (6 bases). In DNA, the CDR3 is TGTGCCAGCAGCTCTGGACAGACCTTTCTGTCCGAGCAGTACTTC. The encoded protein is CASSSGQTFLSEQYF.